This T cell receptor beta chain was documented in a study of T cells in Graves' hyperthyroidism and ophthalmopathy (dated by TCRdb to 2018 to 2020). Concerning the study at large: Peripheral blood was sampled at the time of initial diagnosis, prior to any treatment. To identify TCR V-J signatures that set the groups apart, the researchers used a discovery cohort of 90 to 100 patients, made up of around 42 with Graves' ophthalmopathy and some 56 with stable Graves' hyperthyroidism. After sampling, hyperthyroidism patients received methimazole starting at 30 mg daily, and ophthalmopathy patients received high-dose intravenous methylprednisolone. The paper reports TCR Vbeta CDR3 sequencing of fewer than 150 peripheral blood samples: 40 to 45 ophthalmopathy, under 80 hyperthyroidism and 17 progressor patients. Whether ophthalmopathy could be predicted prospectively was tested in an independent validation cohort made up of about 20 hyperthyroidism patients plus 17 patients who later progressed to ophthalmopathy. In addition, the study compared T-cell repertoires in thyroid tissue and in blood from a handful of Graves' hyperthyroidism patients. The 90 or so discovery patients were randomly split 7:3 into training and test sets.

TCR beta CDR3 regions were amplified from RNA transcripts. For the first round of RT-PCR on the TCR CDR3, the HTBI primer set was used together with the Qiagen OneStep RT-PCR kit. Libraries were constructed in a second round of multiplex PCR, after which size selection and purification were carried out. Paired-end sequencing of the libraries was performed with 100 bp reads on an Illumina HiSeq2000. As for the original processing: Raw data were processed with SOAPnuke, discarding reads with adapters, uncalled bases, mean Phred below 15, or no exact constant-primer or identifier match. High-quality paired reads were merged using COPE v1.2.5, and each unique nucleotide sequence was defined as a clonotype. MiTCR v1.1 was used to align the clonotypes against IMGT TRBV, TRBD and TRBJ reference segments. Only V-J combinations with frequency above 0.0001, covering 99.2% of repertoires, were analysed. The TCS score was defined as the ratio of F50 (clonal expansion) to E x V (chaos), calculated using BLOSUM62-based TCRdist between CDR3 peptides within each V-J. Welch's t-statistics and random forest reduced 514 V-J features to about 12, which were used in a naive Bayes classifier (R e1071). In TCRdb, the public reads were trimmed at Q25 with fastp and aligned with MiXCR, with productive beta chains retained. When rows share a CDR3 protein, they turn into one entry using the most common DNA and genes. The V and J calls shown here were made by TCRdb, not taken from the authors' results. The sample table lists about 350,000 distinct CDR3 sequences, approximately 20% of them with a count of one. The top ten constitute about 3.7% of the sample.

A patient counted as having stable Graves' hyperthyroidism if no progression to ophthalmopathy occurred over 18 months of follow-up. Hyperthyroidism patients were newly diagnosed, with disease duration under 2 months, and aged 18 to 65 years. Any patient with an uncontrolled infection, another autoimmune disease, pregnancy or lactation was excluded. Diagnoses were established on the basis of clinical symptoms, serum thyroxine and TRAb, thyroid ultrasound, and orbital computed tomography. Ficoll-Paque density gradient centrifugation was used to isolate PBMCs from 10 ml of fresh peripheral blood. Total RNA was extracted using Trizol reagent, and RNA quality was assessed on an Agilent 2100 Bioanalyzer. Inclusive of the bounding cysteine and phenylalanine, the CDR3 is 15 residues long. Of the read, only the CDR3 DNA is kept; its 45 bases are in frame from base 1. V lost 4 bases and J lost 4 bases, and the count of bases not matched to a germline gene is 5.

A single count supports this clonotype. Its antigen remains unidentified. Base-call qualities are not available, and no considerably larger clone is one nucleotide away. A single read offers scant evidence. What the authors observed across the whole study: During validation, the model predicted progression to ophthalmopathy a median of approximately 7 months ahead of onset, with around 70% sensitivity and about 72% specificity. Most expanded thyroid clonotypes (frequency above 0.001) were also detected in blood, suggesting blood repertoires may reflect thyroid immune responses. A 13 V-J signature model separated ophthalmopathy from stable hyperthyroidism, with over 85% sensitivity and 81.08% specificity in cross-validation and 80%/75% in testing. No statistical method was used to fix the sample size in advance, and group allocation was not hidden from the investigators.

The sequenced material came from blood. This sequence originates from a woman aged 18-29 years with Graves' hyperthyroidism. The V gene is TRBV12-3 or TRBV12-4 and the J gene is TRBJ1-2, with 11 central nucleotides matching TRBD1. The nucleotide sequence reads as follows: TGTGCCAGCAGTTCCGGGGACAGGGGGACCTATGGCTACACCTTC. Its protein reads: CASSSGDRGTYGYTF.